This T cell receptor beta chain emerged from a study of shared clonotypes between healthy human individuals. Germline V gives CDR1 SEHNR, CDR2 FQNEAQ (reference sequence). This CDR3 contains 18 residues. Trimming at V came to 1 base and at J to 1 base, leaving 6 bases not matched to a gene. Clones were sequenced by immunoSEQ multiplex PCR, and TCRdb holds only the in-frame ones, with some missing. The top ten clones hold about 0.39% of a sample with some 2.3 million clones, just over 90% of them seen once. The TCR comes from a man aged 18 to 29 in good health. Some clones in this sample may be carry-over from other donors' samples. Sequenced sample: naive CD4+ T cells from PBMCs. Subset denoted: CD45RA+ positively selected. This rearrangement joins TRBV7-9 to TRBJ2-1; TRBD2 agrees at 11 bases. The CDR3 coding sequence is TGTGCCAGCAGCTTAGTCCGCCGACTAGCGGGGTCCTACAATGAGCAGTTCTTC. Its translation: CASSLVRRLAGSYNEQFF.